These 10 T cell receptor beta chains came from one sample sequenced in a study of blood T cell repertoires in COVID-19. The table came from immunoSEQ multiplex PCR; TCRdb's copy has only in-frame clones and leaves some out. The data show 250,000 or so clones, 70% to 80% seen once. The sequenced sample was peripheral blood. The origin of the receptors is a woman older than 75 with acute or convalescent COVID-19.

The chain links TRBV5-1 to TRBJ2-2; a weak D match, TRBD2 (5 bases). The CDR3 spans 13 residues. Trimming removed 4 bases from V and 4 bases from J, with 8 bases in between. The V gene's germline CDR1 is SGHRS and CDR2 YFSETQ. This CDR3 reads CASSRDRTGELFF. The CDR3 DNA follows: TGCGCCAGCAGCCGGGATCGCACCGGGGAGCTGTTTTTT.

This clone has a handful of counts. The chain couples TRBV9 to TRBJ2-3, with 8 nucleotides matching TRBD2. The V gene's germline CDR1 is SGDLS and CDR2 YYNGEE. The V and J ends lost 4 bases and 0 bases, in that order; junction bases with no gene match: 7. This CDR3 comprises 16 residues. This CDR3 is CASSPELAGSTDTQYF. The CDR3 nucleotides read TGTGCCAGCAGCCCGGAATTAGCGGGAAGCACAGATACGCAGTATTTT.

The CDR3 protein is CASSLSVEYNEQFF. DNA for the CDR3: TGTGCCAGCAGCTTATCGGTGGAGTACAATGAGCAGTTCTTC. V and J are TRBV7-7 and TRBJ2-1; D not certain. This CDR3 has 14 amino acids. V was clipped by 2 bases and J by 4 bases, with 9 bases between them. CDR1 is SSHAT and CDR2 is FNYEAQ in the germline V gene (reference sequence).

The chain has TRBV7-6 and TRBJ1-2, with TRBD1 identical over 7 bases. The CDR3 is made up of 11 amino acids. Germline V CDR1 and CDR2: SGHVS, FNYEAQ. V lost 5 bases and J lost 13; bases outside the gene matches: 7. The CDR3 coding sequence is TGTGCCAGCAGCGATACAGGGGCGGGCACCTTC. Translation: CASSDTGAGTF.

The genes are TRBV7-2 and TRBJ1-6, with D possibly matching TRBD1 (6 bases). Germline V gene lookup returns CDR1 SGHTA and CDR2 FQGNSA. CDR3 length: 12 amino acids. V lost 5 bases, J lost 14 bases, and 13 bases lay in between. CDR3 coding DNA: TGTGCCAGCAGCCTACAGGGTTTCACCCTCCACTTT. Its translation: CASSLQGFTLHF.

The genes are TRBV6-5 and TRBJ2-1, with 7 bases fitting TRBD1. CDR1 is MNHEY, CDR2 SVGAGI, per germline. The CDR3 consists of 13 residues. V shed 6 bases, J shed 5 bases, and the junction held 4 bases outside the gene matches. CDR3 nucleotides: TGTGCCAGCAGCGAGCAGGGGGACAATGAGCAGTTCTTC. Translating it yields CASSEQGDNEQFF.

The J gene is TRBJ2-3, the V gene TRBV2; 12 positions agree with TRBD2. There are 17 residues in the CDR3. V dropped 5 bases and J dropped 2; count of bases not matched to a gene: 8. Germline V gene sequence: CDR1 SNHLY, CDR2 FYNNEI. The CDR3 sequence is CASSPPGLAGLTDTQYF. The CDR3 DNA reads TGTGCCAGCAGTCCTCCGGGACTAGCGGGCCTCACAGATACGCAGTATTTT.

The table lists this clone with a count of one. This rearrangement joins TRBV7-9 to TRBJ2-2, with D possibly TRBD1 on 6 matching bases. Trimming left V 0 bases short and J 2 bases short, with 7 bases between. The CDR3 totals 15 residues. Germline values: CDR1 SEHNR, CDR2 FQNEAQ (reference sequence). The CDR3 here is CASSLARGNTGELFF. The CDR3 DNA is TGTGCCAGCAGCTTAGCCAGGGGCAACACCGGGGAGCTGTTTTTT.

This clone has only one observation. J is TRBJ2-2 and V is TRBV2, with unresolved D. The CDR3 extends over 16 amino acids. Deletions cut 4 bases from V and 7 bases from J, with 19 bases between. Germline lookup yields CDR1 SNHLY and CDR2 FYNNEI. The CDR3 protein is CASSVREIRIGGELFF. CDR3 in DNA: TGTGCCAGCAGTGTCCGAGAAATTAGAATCGGCGGGGAGCTGTTTTTT. The full variable domain, with the rest looked up from reference TRBV2 and TRBJ2-2, is EPEVTQTPSHQVTQMGQEVILRCVPISNHLYFYWYRQILGQKVEFLVSFYNNEISEKSEIFDDQFSVERPDGSNFTLKIRSTKLEDSAMYFCASSVREIRIGGELFFGEGSRLTVL.

This clone has only a few counts. The chain recombines TRBV5-1 with TRBJ2-5; TRBD1 matches at 11 bases. Per germline, CDR1 SGHRS and CDR2 YFSETQ. With V trimmed by 7 bases and J by 2 bases, 1 base remained unmatched. This CDR3 is built from 13 residues. The CDR3 DNA sequence: TGCGCCAGCGGGGACAGGGGGCAAGAGACCCAGTACTTC. Translation: CASGDRGQETQYF.